The 26 T cell receptor beta chains presented below share a single source sample, sequenced in a study of T cells in Graves' hyperthyroidism and ophthalmopathy. Amplified TCR beta CDR3 regions derived from RNA transcripts. HTBI primers were employed in a first-round RT-PCR of the TCR CDR3. TCRdb re-derived calls from the multiplex PCR reads in MiXCR, one entry per CDR3 protein. The table lists approximately 520,000 distinct CDR3 sequences, around 21% of them singletons. Sequenced input: blood. These receptors all come from a man aged 18 to 29 with Graves' hyperthyroidism.

This clonotype was picked up many times. This chain joins TRBV3-1 and TRBJ1-1; D uncertain. CDR3 length: 14 amino acids. Germline V gene data show CDR1 as LGHDT and CDR2 as YNNKEL (reference sequence). The V end was cut by 4 bases, the J end by 1 base, with 10 bases between. In DNA, the CDR3 is TGTGCCAGCAGCCCACAACCCTGGAACACTGAAGCTTTCTTT. Amino acids: CASSPQPWNTEAFF.

V is TRBV28 and J is TRBJ2-5, with 9 bases aligning to TRBD1. Looked up from germline, CDR1 is MDHEN and CDR2 is SYDVKM. CDR3 size: 14 residues. After removal of 5 bases from V and 5 bases from J, the junction contained 6 bases not matched to a gene. The CDR3 nucleotides read TGTGCCAGCAGTAGTCGACAGGGGGTGGAGACCCAGTACTTC. Translated: CASSSRQGVETQYF. Complete variable domain (other parts from reference TRBV28 and TRBJ2-5): DVKVTQSSRYLVKRTGEKVFLECVQDMDHENMFWYRQDPGLGLRLIYFSYDVKMKEKGDIPEGYSVSREKKERFSLILESASTNQTSMYLCASSSRQGVETQYFGPGTRLLVL.

This clonotype was seen ten or more times. V gene TRBV28 combines with J gene TRBJ1-1; 10 bases agree with TRBD1. V lost 4 bases and J lost 3; bases outside the gene matches: 8. The CDR3 covers 16 residues. Germline V CDR1 and CDR2: MDHEN, SYDVKM. The CDR3 nucleotides read TGTGCCAGCAGTTCCCCGGGACAGGGGTCATACACTGAAGCTTTCTTT. This codes for CASSSPGQGSYTEAFF.

This clonotype was observed a handful of times. The V gene is TRBV5-1, the J gene TRBJ2-7; the D call may be TRBD1 or TRBD2 (6 bases each). The V and J ends lost 0 bases and 3 bases respectively, with 10 bases between them. The germline gives CDR1 SGHRS, CDR2 YFSETQ. The CDR3 length is 14 residues. In DNA, the CDR3 is TGCGCCAGCAGCTTGGGGGGGGCCCACTACGAGCAGTACTTC. Amino acids: CASSLGGAHYEQYF.

This clonotype was seen many times. J is TRBJ1-1 and V is TRBV28, with D unresolved. This CDR3 is 14 amino acids long. The V gene's germline CDR1 is MDHEN and CDR2 SYDVKM. V lost 2 bases and J lost 4, with 11 bases in between. Here the CDR3 reads CASSLVTATTEAFF. The CDR3, as DNA: TGTGCCAGCAGTTTAGTCACGGCTACCACTGAAGCTTTCTTT.

Ten or more counts support this clonotype. The chain carries TRBV6-1 and TRBJ2-5; no reliable D call. CDR3 length: 13 amino acids. CDR1 MNHNS and CDR2 SASEGT come from the germline V gene. Trimming took 10 bases from V and 3 from J, leaving 15 bases between them. This chain's CDR3 is CATAGPGEETQYF. CDR3 nucleotide sequence: TGTGCCACCGCAGGACCGGGCGAAGAGACCCAGTACTTC.

This clonotype was seen many times. The chain is built from TRBV12-3 or TRBV12-4 and TRBJ1-1; TRBD1 matches 9 bases. Trimming cost V 1 base and J 6 bases; bases outside gene matches: 9. The CDR3 length is 16 residues. CDR3 sequence (DNA): TGTGCCAGCAGTTTAGGCTGGACAGGGGACTCGGCTGAAGCTTTCTTT. Protein: CASSLGWTGDSAEAFF.

This clonotype was detected ten times or more. The rearrangement joins TRBV12-3 or TRBV12-4 to TRBJ1-2, with D uncertain. The CDR3 spans 11 residues. Trimming cost V 6 bases and J 8 bases, with 10 bases left between them. CDR3 sequence reads: CASSRNRGYTF. The CDR3 DNA sequence: TGTGCCAGCAGCCGTAACCGGGGCTACACCTTC.

The V and J genes are TRBV30 and TRBJ2-7; 8 bases match TRBD1. V lost 5 bases and J lost 0; bases outside the gene matches: 3. Germline values: CDR1 GTSNPN, CDR2 SVGIG (reference sequence). This CDR3 has 13 amino acids. The CDR3 nucleotides read TGTGCCTGGGGGGACAGGAACTCCTACGAGCAGTACTTC. Amino acid sequence: CAWGDRNSYEQYF.

This clonotype was picked up many times. This chain links TRBV11-2 with TRBJ2-5, with D perhaps matching TRBD1 (6 bases). Germline V gene data show CDR1 as SGHAT and CDR2 as FQNNGV. Trimming took 5 bases from V and 5 from J, leaving 12 bases between them. The CDR3 has 13 amino acids. The CDR3 loop reads CASSPRDTETQYF. The CDR3 region has the DNA TGTGCCAGCAGCCCTCGGGACACTGAGACCCAGTACTTC.

At least ten counts were recorded for this clonotype. This sequence joins TRBV12-3 or TRBV12-4 and TRBJ1-1, with D maybe TRBD1 (6 bases). The CDR3 covers 15 residues. With 7 bases removed from V and 6 bases from J, the gap between germline ends came to 21 bases. The CDR3 DNA follows: TGTGCCAGCATCCGAGGGGGAGGGACCTTTTCTGAAGCTTTCTTT. The encoded protein is CASIRGGGTFSEAFF.

In its sample, this clonotype was seen a few times. This chain joins TRBV7-6 and TRBJ2-2; no reliable D call. This CDR3 is built from 13 residues. V dropped 4 bases and J dropped 4 bases, with 7 bases sitting between them. Germline-derived CDR1 and CDR2 are SGHVS and FNYEAQ. The CDR3 sequence: CASSSPSTGELFF. In DNA form, the CDR3 reads TGTGCCAGCAGCTCCCCTAGCACCGGGGAGCTGTTTTTT.

This clonotype was seen repeatedly, ten times or more. CDR3 sequence (DNA): TGCGCCAGCAGCCAAGATCCCAGGGAGAGTTCCTACGAGCAGTACTTC. It yields the protein CASSQDPRESSYEQYF. The chain uses TRBV4-1 and TRBJ2-7; D possibly matches TRBD1 or TRBD2 (5 bases each). The CDR3 is 16 amino acids. V was trimmed by 0 bases and J by 1 base, leaving 13 bases between them. Per the germline V gene, CDR1 is MGHRA and CDR2 is YSYEKL.

This sequence joins TRBV11-2 and TRBJ2-1; 12 positions agree with TRBD2. Germline values: CDR1 SGHAT, CDR2 FQNNGV. Trimming at V came to 4 bases and at J to 9 bases, leaving 7 bases not matched to a gene. This CDR3 comprises 15 residues. In nucleotides, the CDR3 is TGTGCCAGCAGCTCACTAGCGGGGGGTTGGATTGAGCAGTTCTTC. The encoded protein is CASSSLAGGWIEQFF.

This clonotype was detected once. The gene calls are TRBV12-3 or TRBV12-4 and TRBJ1-5; 8 nucleotides align to TRBD1. V trimming: 5 bases; J trimming: 2 bases; junction bases outside the gene matches: 8. There are 16 residues in the CDR3. For the CDR3, the DNA is TGTGCCAGCAGTGGGCTAGACAGGGGTGGCAATCAGCCCCAGCATTTT. Translated, it gives CASSGLDRGGNQPQHF.

This clonotype was seen more than once but under ten times. The chain carries TRBV6-1 and TRBJ2-7; possible D gene TRBD2, 6 bases. Trimming removed 4 bases at V and 0 bases at J, with 16 bases between. Per the germline V gene, CDR1 is MNHNS and CDR2 is SASEGT. The CDR3 has 16 amino acids. The CDR3 loop is CASSAAPGLSSYEQYF. DNA of the CDR3: TGTGCCAGCAGTGCCGCTCCGGGACTCTCCTCCTACGAGCAGTACTTC.

This clonotype was found many times. The V call is TRBV4-2, the J call TRBJ2-5, with TRBD1 matching 8 bases. V shed 0 bases and J 3 bases; nucleotides not matched to a gene: 3. The germline gives CDR1 LGHNA, CDR2 YNFKEQ. This CDR3 is 15 amino acids long. CDR3 DNA: TGTGCCAGCAGCCAAGAGGGACAGGAGGAAGAGACCCAGTACTTC. This codes for CASSQEGQEEETQYF.

This clonotype showed up just once. The chain uses TRBV30 and TRBJ2-1; D not certain. CDR1 and CDR2 from the germline V gene are GTSNPN and SVGIG (reference sequence). The CDR3 sequence is 11 residues long. The V end was cut by 3 bases, the J end by 6 bases, with 6 bases between. The CDR3 nucleotides are TGTGCCTGGAGAGCGTTCAATGAGCAGTTCTTC. This sequence encodes CAWRAFNEQFF.

Ten or more counts support this clonotype. This sequence joins TRBV29-1 and TRBJ1-1; possibly TRBD1 for D (5 bases). The CDR3 runs to 11 residues. The germline V and J ends were trimmed by 3 bases and 8 bases, with 10 bases remaining between them. Germline CDR1 is SQVTM and CDR2 is ANQGSEA. CDR3 nucleotide sequence: TGCAGCGTTGATGCAGGGCCCGAAGCTTTCTTT. Translation: CSVDAGPEAFF.

In its sample, this clonotype was seen many times. Here the CDR3 reads CASSTLQDMNTEAFF. As DNA, the CDR3 is TGCGCCAGCAGCACCCTCCAGGACATGAACACTGAAGCTTTCTTT. This chain joins TRBV5-1 and TRBJ1-1; weak D call: TRBD1 (5 bases). CDR1 is SGHRS, CDR2 YFSETQ, per germline. V lost 4 bases and J 0 bases, leaving 13 bases between the germline ends. The CDR3 runs 15 residues.

V usage is TRBV7-9 and J usage is TRBJ2-3; the D is unclear. Germline lookup yields CDR1 SEHNR and CDR2 FQNEAQ (reference sequence). This CDR3 comprises 14 residues. Trimming removed 1 base at V and 0 bases at J, with 5 bases between. The CDR3 sequence: CASSLGVSTDTQYF. As DNA, the CDR3 is TGTGCCAGCAGCTTAGGCGTAAGCACAGATACGCAGTATTTT.

The chain is built from TRBV12-3 or TRBV12-4 and TRBJ2-6; no clear D. This CDR3 contains 15 residues. Trimming took 3 bases from V and 3 from J, leaving 9 bases between them. The CDR3 nucleotides are TGTGCCAGCAGTTTTGAAGGGCTTGGGGCCAACGTCCTGACTTTC. It encodes CASSFEGLGANVLTF.

This clonotype was found many times. The CDR3 reads CSARERFENQPQHF. For the CDR3, the DNA is TGCAGTGCTAGAGAAAGGTTCGAAAATCAGCCCCAGCATTTT. The J gene is TRBJ1-5, the V gene TRBV20-1; D call uncertain. The CDR3 totals 14 residues. With 0 bases removed from V and 4 bases from J, the gap between germline ends came to 10 bases. Germline V gives CDR1 DFQATT, CDR2 SNEGSKA (reference sequence).

This clonotype was seen repeatedly, ten times or more. The chain employs TRBV27 and TRBJ2-2; D call uncertain. V was clipped by 7 bases and J by 8 bases, with 17 bases between them. Germline CDR1 MNHEY, CDR2 SMNVEV (reference sequence). This CDR3 has 14 residues. Here the CDR3 reads CASTDLFFSGELFF. In DNA, the CDR3 is TGTGCCAGCACCGACCTTTTCTTCTCTGGGGAGCTGTTTTTT.

This clonotype was seen ten or more times. One base away lies a much larger clone, so this may be a sequencing read error. V gene TRBV20-1 combines with J gene TRBJ1-1; no definite D call. This CDR3 is built from 13 residues. Per the germline V gene, CDR1 is DFQATT and CDR2 is SNEGSKA (reference sequence). The CDR3 coding sequence is TGCAGTGCTAAAAAAGAACTGAACACTGAAGCTTCCTTT. Encoded protein: CSAKKELNTEASF.

This clonotype was detected ten times or more. V usage is TRBV6-1 and J usage is TRBJ1-5; maybe TRBD1 (6 bases). V dropped 1 base and J dropped 7 bases, with 11 bases sitting between them. This CDR3 comprises 14 residues. Germline lookup yields CDR1 MNHNS and CDR2 SASEGT. CDR3 amino acids: CASSEEGGPQPQHF. CDR3 DNA sequence: TGTGCCAGCAGTGAAGAGGGGGGACCACAGCCCCAGCATTTT.